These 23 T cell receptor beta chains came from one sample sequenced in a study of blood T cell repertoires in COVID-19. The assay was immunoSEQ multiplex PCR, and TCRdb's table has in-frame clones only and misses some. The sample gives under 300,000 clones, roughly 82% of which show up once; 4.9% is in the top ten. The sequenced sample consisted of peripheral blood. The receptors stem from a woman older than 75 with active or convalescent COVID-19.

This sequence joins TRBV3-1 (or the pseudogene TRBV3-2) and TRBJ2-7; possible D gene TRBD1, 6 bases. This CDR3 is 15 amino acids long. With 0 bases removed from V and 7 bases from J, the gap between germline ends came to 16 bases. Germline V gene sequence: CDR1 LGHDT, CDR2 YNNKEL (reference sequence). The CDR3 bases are TGTGCCAGCAGCCAAGATCCCCAGGGGCTGAGGGAGCAGTACTTC. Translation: CASSQDPQGLREQYF.

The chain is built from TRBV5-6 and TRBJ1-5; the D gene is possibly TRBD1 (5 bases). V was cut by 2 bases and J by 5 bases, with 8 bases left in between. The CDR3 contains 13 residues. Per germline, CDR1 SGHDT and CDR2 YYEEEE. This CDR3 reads CASSLSRDQPQHF. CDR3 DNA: TGTGCCAGCAGCTTAAGCAGGGATCAGCCCCAGCATTTT.

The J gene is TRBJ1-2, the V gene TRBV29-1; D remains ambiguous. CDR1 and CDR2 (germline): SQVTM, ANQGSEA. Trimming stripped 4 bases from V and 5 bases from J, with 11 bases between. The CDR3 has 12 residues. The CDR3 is CSVVGSGYGYTF. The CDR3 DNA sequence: TGCAGCGTTGTTGGGTCAGGATATGGCTACACCTTC.

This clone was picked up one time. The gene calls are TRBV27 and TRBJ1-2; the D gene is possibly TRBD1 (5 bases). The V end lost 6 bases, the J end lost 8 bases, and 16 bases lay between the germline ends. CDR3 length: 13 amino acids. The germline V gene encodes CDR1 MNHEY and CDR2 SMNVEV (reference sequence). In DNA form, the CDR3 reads TGTGCCAGCAGGATGGACACTTCCCGGGGCTACACCTTC. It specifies CASRMDTSRGYTF.

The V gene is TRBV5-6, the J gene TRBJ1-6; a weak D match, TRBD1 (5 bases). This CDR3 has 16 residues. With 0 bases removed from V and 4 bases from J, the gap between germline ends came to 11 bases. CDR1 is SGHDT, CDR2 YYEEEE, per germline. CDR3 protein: CASSLGGTEYNSPLHF. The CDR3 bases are TGTGCCAGCAGCTTGGGGGGCACTGAATATAATTCACCCCTCCACTTT.

CDR3 protein: CASSQVSVVYQPQHF. For the CDR3, the DNA is TGCGCCAGCAGCCAAGTGTCAGTGGTGTATCAGCCCCAGCATTTT. The chain links TRBV4-1 to TRBJ1-5; D gene unclear. Trimming pared 1 base from V and 5 bases from J, leaving 12 bases between. CDR1 MGHRA and CDR2 YSYEKL come from the germline V gene. This CDR3 region has 15 residues.

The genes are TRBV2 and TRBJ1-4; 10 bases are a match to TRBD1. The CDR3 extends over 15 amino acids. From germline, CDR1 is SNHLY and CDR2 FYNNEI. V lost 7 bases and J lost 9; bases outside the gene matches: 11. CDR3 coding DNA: TGTGCCAGCACTTACTACGGGACAGGGGTTCAAAAACTGTTTTTT. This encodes CASTYYGTGVQKLFF. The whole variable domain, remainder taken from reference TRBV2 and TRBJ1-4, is EPEVTQTPSHQVTQMGQEVILRCVPISNHLYFYWYRQILGQKVEFLVSFYNNEISEKSEIFDDQFSVERPDGSNFTLKIRSTKLEDSAMYFCASTYYGTGVQKLFFGSGTQLSVL.

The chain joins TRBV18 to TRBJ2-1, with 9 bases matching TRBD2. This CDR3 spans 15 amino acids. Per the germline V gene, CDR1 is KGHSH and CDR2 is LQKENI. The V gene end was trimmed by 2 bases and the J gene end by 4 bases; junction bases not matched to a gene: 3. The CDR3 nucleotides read TGTGCCAGCTCACCAGAGCGGGAGGATTACAATGAGCAGTTCTTC. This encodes CASSPEREDYNEQFF.

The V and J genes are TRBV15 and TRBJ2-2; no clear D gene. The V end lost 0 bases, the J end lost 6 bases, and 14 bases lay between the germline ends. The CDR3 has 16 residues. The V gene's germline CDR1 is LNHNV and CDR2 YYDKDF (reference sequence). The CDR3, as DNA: TGTGCCACCAGCAGAGAGATGGCTAGGCAATCCGGGGAGCTGTTTTTT. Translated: CATSREMARQSGELFF. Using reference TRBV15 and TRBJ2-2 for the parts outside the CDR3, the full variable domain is DAMVIQNPRYQVTQFGKPVTLSCSQTLNHNVMYWYQQKSSQAPKLLFHYYDKDFNNEADTPDNFQSRRPNTSFCFLDIRSPGLGDTAMYLCATSREMARQSGELFFGEGSRLTVL.

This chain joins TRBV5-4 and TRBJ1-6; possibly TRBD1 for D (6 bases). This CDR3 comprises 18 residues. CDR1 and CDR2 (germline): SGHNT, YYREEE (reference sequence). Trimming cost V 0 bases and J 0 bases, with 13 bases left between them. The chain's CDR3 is CASSLDAGAGSYNSPLHF. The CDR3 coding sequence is TGTGCCAGCAGCTTGGATGCAGGGGCCGGCTCCTATAATTCACCCCTCCACTTT.

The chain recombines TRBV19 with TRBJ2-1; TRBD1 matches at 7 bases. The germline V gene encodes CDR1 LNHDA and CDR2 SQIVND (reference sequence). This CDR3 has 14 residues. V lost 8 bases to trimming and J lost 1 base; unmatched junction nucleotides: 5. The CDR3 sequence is CASEDRRSYNEQFF. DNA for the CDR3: TGTGCCAGTGAGGACAGGAGGTCCTACAATGAGCAGTTCTTC.

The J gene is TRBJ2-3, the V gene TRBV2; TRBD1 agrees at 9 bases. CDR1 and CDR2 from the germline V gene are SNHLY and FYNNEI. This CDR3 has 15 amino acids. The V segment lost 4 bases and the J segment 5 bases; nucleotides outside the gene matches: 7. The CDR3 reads CASSGQGGIGDTQYF. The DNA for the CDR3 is TGTGCCAGCAGTGGACAGGGGGGCATCGGAGATACGCAGTATTTT.

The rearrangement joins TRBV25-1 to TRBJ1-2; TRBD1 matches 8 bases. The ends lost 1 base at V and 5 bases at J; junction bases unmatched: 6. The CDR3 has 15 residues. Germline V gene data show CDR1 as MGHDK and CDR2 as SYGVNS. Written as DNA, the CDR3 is TGTGCCAGCAGTGAATCTCTGACAGGGGTTTATGGCTACACCTTC. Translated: CASSESLTGVYGYTF.

The CDR3 sequence is CASSLRRDRQNTGELFF. CDR3 coding DNA: TGTGCCAGCAGTTTAAGGCGGGACAGACAGAACACCGGGGAGCTGTTTTTT. The chain has TRBV28 and TRBJ2-2, with D tentatively TRBD1 (7 bases). CDR1 is MDHEN, CDR2 SYDVKM, per germline. CDR3 length: 17 residues. Trimming took off 2 bases at V and 1 base at J, with 14 bases between the two ends.

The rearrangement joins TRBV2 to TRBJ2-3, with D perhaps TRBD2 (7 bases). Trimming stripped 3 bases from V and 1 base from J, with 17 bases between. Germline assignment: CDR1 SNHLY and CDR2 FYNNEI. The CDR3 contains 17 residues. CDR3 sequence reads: CASSESAGALGTDTQYF. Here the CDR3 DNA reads TGTGCCAGCAGTGAGTCGGCGGGGGCCCTAGGCACAGATACGCAGTATTTT.

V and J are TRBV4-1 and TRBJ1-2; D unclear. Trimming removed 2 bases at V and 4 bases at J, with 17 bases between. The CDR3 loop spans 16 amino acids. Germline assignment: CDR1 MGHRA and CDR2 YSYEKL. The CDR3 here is CASSQFLLVFSYGYTF. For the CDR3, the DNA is TGCGCCAGCAGCCAATTCCTCCTGGTCTTTAGCTATGGCTACACCTTC.

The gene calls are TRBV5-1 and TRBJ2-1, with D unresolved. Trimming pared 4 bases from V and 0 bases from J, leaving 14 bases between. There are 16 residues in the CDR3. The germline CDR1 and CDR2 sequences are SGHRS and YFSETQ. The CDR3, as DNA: TGCGCCAGCAGCGGCCTCCTTTCCAGCTCCTACAATGAGCAGTTCTTC. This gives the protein CASSGLLSSSYNEQFF.

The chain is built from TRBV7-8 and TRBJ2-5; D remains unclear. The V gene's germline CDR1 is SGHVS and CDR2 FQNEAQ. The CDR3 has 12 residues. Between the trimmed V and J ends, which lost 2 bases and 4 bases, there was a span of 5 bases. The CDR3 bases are TGTGCCAGCAGCTTATCGGGAGAGACCCAGTACTTC. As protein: CASSLSGETQYF.

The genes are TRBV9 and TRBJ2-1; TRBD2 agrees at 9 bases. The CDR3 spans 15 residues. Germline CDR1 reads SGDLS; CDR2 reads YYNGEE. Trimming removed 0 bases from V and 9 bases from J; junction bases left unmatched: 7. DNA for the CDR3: TGTGCCAGCAGCGTAGACCAGCGGGGGGACCTTGAGCAGTTCTTC. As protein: CASSVDQRGDLEQFF.

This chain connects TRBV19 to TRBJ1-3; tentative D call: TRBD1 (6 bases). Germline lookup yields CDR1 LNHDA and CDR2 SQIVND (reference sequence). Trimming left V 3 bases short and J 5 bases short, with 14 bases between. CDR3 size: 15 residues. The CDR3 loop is CASSMPTGPRNTIYF. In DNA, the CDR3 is TGTGCCAGTAGTATGCCGACAGGACCGAGAAACACCATATATTTT.

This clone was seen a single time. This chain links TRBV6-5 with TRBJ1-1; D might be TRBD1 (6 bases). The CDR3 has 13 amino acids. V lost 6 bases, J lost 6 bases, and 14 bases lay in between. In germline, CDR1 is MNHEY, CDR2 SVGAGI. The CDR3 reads CASRNTGRAEAFF. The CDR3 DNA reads TGTGCCAGCAGAAATACAGGGAGAGCTGAAGCTTTCTTT.

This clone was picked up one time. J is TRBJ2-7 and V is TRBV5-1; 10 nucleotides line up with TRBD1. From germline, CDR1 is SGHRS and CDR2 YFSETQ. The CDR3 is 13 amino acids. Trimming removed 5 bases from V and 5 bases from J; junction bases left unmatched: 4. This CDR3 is CASRGTGDDEQYF. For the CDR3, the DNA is TGCGCCAGCAGAGGGACAGGGGATGACGAGCAGTACTTC.

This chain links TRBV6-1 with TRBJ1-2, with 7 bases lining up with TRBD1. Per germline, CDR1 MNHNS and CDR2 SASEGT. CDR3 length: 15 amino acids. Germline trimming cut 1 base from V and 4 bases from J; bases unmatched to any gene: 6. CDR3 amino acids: CASSEGGQTIYGYTF. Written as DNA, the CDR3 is TGTGCCAGCAGTGAAGGGGGACAGACCATCTATGGCTACACCTTC.